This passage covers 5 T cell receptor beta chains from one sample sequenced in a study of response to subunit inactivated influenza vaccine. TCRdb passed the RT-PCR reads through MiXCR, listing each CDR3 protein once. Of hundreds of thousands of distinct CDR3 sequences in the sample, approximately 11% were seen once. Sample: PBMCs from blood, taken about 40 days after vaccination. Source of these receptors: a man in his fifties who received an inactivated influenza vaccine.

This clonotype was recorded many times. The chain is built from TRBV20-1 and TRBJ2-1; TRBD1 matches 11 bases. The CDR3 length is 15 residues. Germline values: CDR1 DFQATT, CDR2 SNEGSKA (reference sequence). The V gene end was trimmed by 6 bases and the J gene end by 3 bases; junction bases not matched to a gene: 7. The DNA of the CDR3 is TGCAGTGCCAACCCCGGGACAGGGGGCTACAATGAGCAGTTCTTC. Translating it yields CSANPGTGGYNEQFF.

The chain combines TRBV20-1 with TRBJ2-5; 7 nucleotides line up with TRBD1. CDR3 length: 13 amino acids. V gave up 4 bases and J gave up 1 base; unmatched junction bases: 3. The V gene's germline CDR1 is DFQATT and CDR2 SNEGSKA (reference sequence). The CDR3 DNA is TGCAGTGCTATCCGGGACAGCCAAGAGACCCAGTACTTC. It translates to CSAIRDSQETQYF.

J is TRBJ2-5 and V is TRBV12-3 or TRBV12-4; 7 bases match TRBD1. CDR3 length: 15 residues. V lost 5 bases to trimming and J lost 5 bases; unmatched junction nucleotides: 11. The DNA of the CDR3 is TGTGCCAGCAGTAAGACACAGGGGTTACAGGAGACCCAGTACTTC. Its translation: CASSKTQGLQETQYF.

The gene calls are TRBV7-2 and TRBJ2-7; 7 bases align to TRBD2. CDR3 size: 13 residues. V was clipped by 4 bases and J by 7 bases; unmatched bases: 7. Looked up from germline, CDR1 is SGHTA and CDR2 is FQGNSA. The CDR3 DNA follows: TGTGCCAGCAGCTCTCAGACAGCGGGGGAGCAGTACTTC. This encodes CASSSQTAGEQYF. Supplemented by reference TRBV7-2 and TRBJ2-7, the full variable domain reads GAGVSQSPSNKVTEKGKDVELRCDPISGHTALYWYRQSLGQGLEFLIYFQGNSAPDKSGLPSDRFSAERTGGSVSTLTIQRTQQEDSAVYLCASSSQTAGEQYFGPGTRLTVT.

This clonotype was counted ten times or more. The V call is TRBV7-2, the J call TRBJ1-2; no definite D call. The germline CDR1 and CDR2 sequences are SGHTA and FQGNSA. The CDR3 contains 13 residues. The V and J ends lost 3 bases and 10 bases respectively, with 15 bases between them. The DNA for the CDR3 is TGTGCCAGCAGCTTTGGTTTGGCCGTTTCCTACACCTTC. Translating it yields CASSFGLAVSYTF.